This entry describes one T cell receptor (beta chain). The sample belongs to a study of blood T cell repertoires in COVID-19. Clones were read by immunoSEQ multiplex PCR, and TCRdb kept only the in-frame ones, dropping some. The repertoire holds under 15,000 clones, with approximately 83% as singletons. V lost 0 bases, J lost 3 bases, and 8 bases stayed unmatched. The length of the CDR3 is 16 residues. Germline CDR1 reads SGHDT; CDR2 reads YYEEEE. The TCR sequence derives from a middle-aged man with active or convalescent COVID-19. The chain is built from TRBV5-6 and TRBJ1-1; 7 bases line up with TRBD1. Sequenced input: peripheral blood. The CDR3 DNA reads as TGTGCCAGCAGCTTGGAATCCGTAACAGGGGACACTGAAGCTTTCTTT. It encodes CASSLESVTGDTEAFF.